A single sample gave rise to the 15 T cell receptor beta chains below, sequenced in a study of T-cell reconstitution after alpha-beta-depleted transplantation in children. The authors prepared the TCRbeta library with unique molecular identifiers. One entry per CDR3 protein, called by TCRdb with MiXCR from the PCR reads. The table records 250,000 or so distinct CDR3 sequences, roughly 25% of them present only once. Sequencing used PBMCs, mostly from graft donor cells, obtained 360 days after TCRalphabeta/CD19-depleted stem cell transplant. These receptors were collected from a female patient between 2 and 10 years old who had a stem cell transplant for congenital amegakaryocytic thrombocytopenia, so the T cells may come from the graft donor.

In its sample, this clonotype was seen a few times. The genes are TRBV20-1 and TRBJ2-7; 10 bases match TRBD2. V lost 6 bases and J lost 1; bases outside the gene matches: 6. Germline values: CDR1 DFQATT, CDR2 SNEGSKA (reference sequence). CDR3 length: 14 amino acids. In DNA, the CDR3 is TGCAGTGCCAGGGAACTAGCGGGGTCCTACGAGCAGTACTTC. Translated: CSARELAGSYEQYF.

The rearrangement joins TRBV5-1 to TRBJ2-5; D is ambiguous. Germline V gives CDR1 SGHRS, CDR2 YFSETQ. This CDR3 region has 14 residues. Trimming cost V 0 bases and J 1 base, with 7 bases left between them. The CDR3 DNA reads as TGCGCCAGCAGCTTGGTAACAACCCAAGAGACCCAGTACTTC. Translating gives CASSLVTTQETQYF.

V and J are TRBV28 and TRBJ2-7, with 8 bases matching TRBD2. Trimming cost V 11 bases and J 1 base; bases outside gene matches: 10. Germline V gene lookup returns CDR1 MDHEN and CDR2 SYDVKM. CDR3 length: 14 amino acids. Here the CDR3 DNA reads TGTGCCCACCGGAGGGCGGGAGGTTCCTACGAGCAGTACTTC. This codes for CAHRRAGGSYEQYF.

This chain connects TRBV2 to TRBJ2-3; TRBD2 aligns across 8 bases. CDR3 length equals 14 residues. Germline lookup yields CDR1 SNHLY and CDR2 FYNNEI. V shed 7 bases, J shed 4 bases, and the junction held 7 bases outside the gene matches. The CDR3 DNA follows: TGTGCCAGCAAGGGACTAGACACGGCAGATACGCAGTATTTT. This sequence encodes CASKGLDTADTQYF.

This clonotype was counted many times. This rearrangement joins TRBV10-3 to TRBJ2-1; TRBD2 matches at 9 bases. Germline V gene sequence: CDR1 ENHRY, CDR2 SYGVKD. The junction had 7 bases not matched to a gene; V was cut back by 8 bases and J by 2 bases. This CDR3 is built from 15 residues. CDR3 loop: CAISQIAGAYNEQFF. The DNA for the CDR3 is TGTGCCATCTCCCAAATAGCGGGAGCCTACAATGAGCAGTTCTTC.

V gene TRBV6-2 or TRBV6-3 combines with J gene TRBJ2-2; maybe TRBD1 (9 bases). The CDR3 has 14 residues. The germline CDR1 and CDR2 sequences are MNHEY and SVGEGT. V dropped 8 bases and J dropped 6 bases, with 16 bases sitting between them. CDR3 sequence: CASLAGQGAGELFF. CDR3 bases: TGTGCCAGCTTAGCGGGACAGGGCGCCGGGGAGCTGTTTTTT.

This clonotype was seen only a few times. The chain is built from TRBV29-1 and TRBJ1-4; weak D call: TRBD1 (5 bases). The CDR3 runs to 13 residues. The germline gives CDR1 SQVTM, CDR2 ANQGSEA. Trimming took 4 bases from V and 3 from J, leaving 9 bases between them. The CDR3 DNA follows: TGCAGCGTTGCCGGGGCGTCTAATGAAAAACTGTTTTTT. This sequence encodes CSVAGASNEKLFF.

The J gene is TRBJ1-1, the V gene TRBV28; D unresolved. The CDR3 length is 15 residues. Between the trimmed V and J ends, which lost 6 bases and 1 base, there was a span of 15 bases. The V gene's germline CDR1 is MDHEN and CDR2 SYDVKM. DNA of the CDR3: TGTGCCAGCAGGATAATTGACCGAAGGAACACTGAAGCTTTCTTT. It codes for CASRIIDRRNTEAFF.

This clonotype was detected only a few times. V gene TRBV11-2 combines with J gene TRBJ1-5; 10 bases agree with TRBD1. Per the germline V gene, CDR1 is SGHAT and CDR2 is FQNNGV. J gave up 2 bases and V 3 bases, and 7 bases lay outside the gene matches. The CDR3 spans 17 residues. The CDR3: CASSLVAGTGGNQPQHF. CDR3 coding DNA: TGTGCCAGCAGCTTGGTAGCCGGGACAGGGGGCAATCAGCCCCAGCATTTT.

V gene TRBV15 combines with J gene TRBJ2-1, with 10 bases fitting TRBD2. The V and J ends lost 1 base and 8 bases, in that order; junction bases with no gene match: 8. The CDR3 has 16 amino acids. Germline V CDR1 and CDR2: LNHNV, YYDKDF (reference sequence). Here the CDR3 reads CATSRVFGTSVHEQFF. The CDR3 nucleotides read TGTGCCACCAGCAGAGTGTTCGGGACTAGCGTCCATGAGCAGTTCTTC. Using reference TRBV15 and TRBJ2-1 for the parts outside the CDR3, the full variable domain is DAMVIQNPRYQVTQFGKPVTLSCSQTLNHNVMYWYQQKSSQAPKLLFHYYDKDFNNEADTPDNFQSRRPNTSFCFLDIRSPGLGDTAMYLCATSRVFGTSVHEQFFGPGTRLTVL.

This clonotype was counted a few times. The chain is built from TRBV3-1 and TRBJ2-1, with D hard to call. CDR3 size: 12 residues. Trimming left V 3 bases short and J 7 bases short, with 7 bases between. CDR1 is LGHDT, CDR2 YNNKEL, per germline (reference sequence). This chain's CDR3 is CASSHFLNEQFF. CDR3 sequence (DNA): TGTGCCAGCAGCCATTTTTTGAATGAGCAGTTCTTC.

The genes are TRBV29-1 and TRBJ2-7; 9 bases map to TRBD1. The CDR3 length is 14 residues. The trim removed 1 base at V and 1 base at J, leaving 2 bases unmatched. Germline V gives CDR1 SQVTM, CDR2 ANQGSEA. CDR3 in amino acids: CSVEGTGESYEQYF. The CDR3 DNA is TGCAGCGTTGAAGGGACAGGGGAGTCCTACGAGCAGTACTTC.

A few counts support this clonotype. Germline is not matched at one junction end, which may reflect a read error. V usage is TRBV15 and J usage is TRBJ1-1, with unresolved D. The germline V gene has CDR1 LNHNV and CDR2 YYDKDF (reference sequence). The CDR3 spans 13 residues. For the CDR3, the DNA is TGTGCCACCAGCAGAGCGGGGTACACTGATGCTTTCTTT. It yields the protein CATSRAGYTDAFF.

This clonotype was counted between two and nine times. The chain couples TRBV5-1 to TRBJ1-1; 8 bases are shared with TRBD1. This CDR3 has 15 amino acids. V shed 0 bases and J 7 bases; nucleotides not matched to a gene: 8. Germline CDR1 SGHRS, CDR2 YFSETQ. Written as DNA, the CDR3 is TGCGCCAGCAGCTTGGGGACAGGGCAGGGACTTGAAGCTTTCTTT. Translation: CASSLGTGQGLEAFF.

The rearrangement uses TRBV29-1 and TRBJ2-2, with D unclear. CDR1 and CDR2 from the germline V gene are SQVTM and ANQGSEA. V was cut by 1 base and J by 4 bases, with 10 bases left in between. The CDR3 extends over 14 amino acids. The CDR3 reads CSVEVERGTGELFF. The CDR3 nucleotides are TGCAGCGTTGAAGTAGAAAGAGGCACCGGGGAGCTGTTTTTT.